This entry lists 18 T cell receptor beta chains sequenced from one sample in a study of shared clonotypes between healthy human individuals. Profiled with immunoSEQ multiplex PCR; TCRdb holds only in-frame clones, not every one. This table has around 2.5 million clones, approximately 93% appearing once. Sequencing used naive CD4+ T cells from PBMCs. Stated subset: CD45RA+ positively selected. The origin of the receptors is a man aged 18 to 30 in good health. Some clones in this sample may be carry-over from other donors' samples.

V usage is TRBV5-1 and J usage is TRBJ2-5; TRBD2 matches 9 bases. Per germline, CDR1 SGHRS and CDR2 YFSETQ. Trimming took 4 bases from V and 1 from J; bases not matched to a gene: 8. The CDR3 contains 16 residues. CDR3 loop: CASSKWTSDTQETQYF. CDR3 DNA sequence: TGCGCCAGCAGCAAGTGGACTAGCGACACCCAAGAGACCCAGTACTTC.

The chain is built from TRBV18 and TRBJ2-7; D is unclear. The germline gives CDR1 KGHSH, CDR2 LQKENI. The CDR3 consists of 12 residues. Trimming cost V 4 bases and J 5 bases, with 9 bases left between them. CDR3 sequence (DNA): TGTGCCAGCTCACTTAAGATGGACGAGCAGTACTTC. Its protein is CASSLKMDEQYF.

The chain carries TRBV28 and TRBJ2-5, with 7 bases fitting TRBD1. The DNA end favors TRBJ2-7, so the J call may be wrong. This CDR3 is built from 14 residues. Germline V lookup: CDR1 MDHEN, CDR2 SYDVKM. The CDR3 region is CASSLVGQYDEQYF. The DNA of the CDR3 is TGTGCCAGCAGTTTAGTGGGACAGTACGACGAGCAGTACTTC.

The CDR3 loop is CASSLTGFYSYEQYF. Here the CDR3 DNA reads TGTGCCAGCAGCCTAACCGGATTTTACTCCTACGAGCAGTACTTC. The V gene is TRBV7-9, the J gene TRBJ2-7; D call uncertain. Per the germline V gene, CDR1 is SEHNR and CDR2 is FQNEAQ (reference sequence). Trimming took off 5 bases at V and 0 bases at J, with 14 bases between the two ends. This CDR3 spans 15 amino acids. Supplemented by reference TRBV7-9 and TRBJ2-7, the full variable domain reads DTGVSQNPRHKITKRGQNVTFRCDPISEHNRLYWYRQTLGQGPEFLTYFQNEAQLEKSRLLSDRFSAERPKGSFSTLEIQRTEQGDSAMYLCASSLTGFYSYEQYFGPGTRLTVT.

About this clone: Other DNA sequences in this specimen translate into the identical CDR3. This chain joins TRBV28 and TRBJ1-1; D is unresolved. V was pared by 2 bases and J by 3 bases, with 4 bases between. This CDR3 is built from 12 residues. Per germline, CDR1 MDHEN and CDR2 SYDVKM. CDR3 residues: CASSLRHTEAFF. CDR3 coding DNA: TGTGCCAGCAGTTTACGGCACACTGAAGCTTTCTTT.

This clone was detected once. The J gene is TRBJ1-1, the V gene TRBV11-1; 7 bases fit TRBD1. This CDR3 comprises 15 residues. Per germline, CDR1 SGHAT and CDR2 FQDESV (reference sequence). V trimming: 1 base; J trimming: 4 bases; junction bases outside the gene matches: 6. The DNA of the CDR3 is TGTGCCAGCAGCTTAGGGCACAGGGGAAGCACTGAAGCTTTCTTT. Protein sequence: CASSLGHRGSTEAFF.

The chain is built from TRBV5-4 and TRBJ2-3; 7 bases map to TRBD2. V trimming: 2 bases; J trimming: 1 base; junction bases outside the gene matches: 4. CDR3 length: 15 amino acids. Per the germline V gene, CDR1 is SGHNT and CDR2 is YYREEE (reference sequence). CDR3 sequence: CASSLAGLGTDTQYF. The CDR3, as DNA: TGTGCCAGCAGCTTAGCGGGATTGGGCACAGATACGCAGTATTTT.

A single count supports this clone. The chain is built from TRBV19 and TRBJ2-1; TRBD2 matches at 8 bases. V was pared by 4 bases and J by 6 bases, with 17 bases of the junction left unmatched. The CDR3 runs 18 residues. Germline CDR1 reads LNHDA; CDR2 reads SQIVND (reference sequence). CDR3 in amino acids: CASSRSGRGGSGSNEQFF. The CDR3, as DNA: TGTGCCAGTAGTAGAAGCGGGAGAGGAGGTTCAGGAAGCAATGAGCAGTTCTTC.

A note on this clone: Within the sample, other DNA sequences also encode this same CDR3. The CDR3 sequence: CASKGQGSGNTIYF. In DNA, the CDR3 is TGTGCCAGCAAGGGGCAGGGCTCTGGAAACACCATATATTTT. The chain recombines TRBV27 with TRBJ1-3; D is possibly TRBD1 (5 bases). Germline V lookup: CDR1 MNHEY, CDR2 SMNVEV (reference sequence). The CDR3 covers 14 residues. V lost 7 bases to trimming and J lost 0 bases, with 10 bases between them.

This clone was seen a single time. This rearrangement joins TRBV30 to TRBJ1-2, with D possibly being TRBD1 (6 bases). The length of the CDR3 is 14 residues. Germline-derived CDR1 and CDR2 are GTSNPN and SVGIG (reference sequence). Trimming took 4 bases from V and 4 from J, leaving 16 bases between them. As DNA, the CDR3 is TGTGCCTGGACTCCCAAGGGGGAGAGCTATGGCTACACCTTC. Translated: CAWTPKGESYGYTF.

V is TRBV2 and J is TRBJ1-2, with 8 bases matching TRBD1. Per the germline V gene, CDR1 is SNHLY and CDR2 is FYNNEI. The CDR3 contains 16 residues. V gave up 4 bases and J gave up 7 bases; unmatched junction bases: 14. The CDR3 loop is CASSVGPNRGEGGYTF. Written as DNA, the CDR3 is TGTGCCAGCAGTGTAGGCCCGAACAGGGGGGAGGGTGGCTACACCTTC. The full variable domain, rest sourced from reference TRBV2 and TRBJ1-2, is EPEVTQTPSHQVTQMGQEVILRCVPISNHLYFYWYRQILGQKVEFLVSFYNNEISEKSEIFDDQFSVERPDGSNFTLKIRSTKLEDSAMYFCASSVGPNRGEGGYTFGSGTRLTVV.

This clone was found a few times. The chain is built from TRBV29-1 and TRBJ1-1, with TRBD1 matching over 8 bases. V lost 6 bases to trimming and J lost 4 bases; unmatched junction nucleotides: 7. The CDR3 is 13 amino acids. Germline V lookup: CDR1 SQVTM, CDR2 ANQGSEA. CDR3 sequence (DNA): TGCAGCGTCACCTACACAGGGGGCACTGAAGCTTTCTTT. The encoded protein is CSVTYTGGTEAFF.

The rearrangement links TRBV28 to TRBJ1-5; no clear D gene. V lost 2 bases and J 5 bases, leaving 10 bases between the germline ends. CDR3 length: 14 amino acids. Germline CDR1 and CDR2: MDHEN and SYDVKM. As DNA, the CDR3 is TGTGCCAGCAGTTTAGCGGAAAACTATCAGCCCCAGCATTTT. This codes for CASSLAENYQPQHF.

Here the CDR3 reads CASSPTSGRLYTQYF. CDR3 sequence (DNA): TGTGCCAGTAGCCCTACTAGCGGGAGGTTGTATACGCAGTATTTT. V is TRBV19 and J is TRBJ2-3; TRBD2 matches 12 bases. With V trimmed by 6 bases and J by 7 bases, 8 bases remained unmatched. The germline V gene has CDR1 LNHDA and CDR2 SQIVND (reference sequence). The CDR3 length is 15 residues. The whole variable domain, remainder taken from reference TRBV19 and TRBJ2-3, is DGGITQSPKYLFRKEGQNVTLSCEQNLNHDAMYWYRQDPGQGLRLIYYSQIVNDFQKGDIAEGYSVSREKKESFPLTVTSAQKNPTAFYLCASSPTSGRLYTQYFGPGTRLTVL.

A remark on this clone: In the same sample, other DNA sequences code for this CDR3. This sequence joins TRBV7-9 and TRBJ1-2; perhaps TRBD1 as D (5 bases). V was shortened by 5 bases and J by 3 bases, with 10 bases between the two germline ends. This CDR3 is 13 amino acids long. CDR1 and CDR2 (germline): SEHNR, FQNEAQ (reference sequence). CDR3 sequence: CASSQDRDYGYTF. CDR3 DNA sequence: TGTGCCAGCAGCCAAGACAGAGACTATGGCTACACCTTC.

The chain links TRBV19 to TRBJ2-7, with D perhaps being TRBD1 or TRBD2 (5 bases each). Germline CDR1 reads LNHDA; CDR2 reads SQIVND (reference sequence). Trimming cost V 10 bases and J 3 bases, with 13 bases left between them. There are 12 residues in the CDR3. CDR3 sequence reads: CATSGRIYEQYF. The CDR3, as DNA: TGTGCCACGTCGGGACGGATCTACGAGCAGTACTTC. Together with reference TRBV19 and TRBJ2-7, the CDR3 gives the full variable domain: DGGITQSPKYLFRKEGQNVTLSCEQNLNHDAMYWYRQDPGQGLRLIYYSQIVNDFQKGDIAEGYSVSREKKESFPLTVTSAQKNPTAFYLCATSGRIYEQYFGPGTRLTVT.

A single count supports this clone. This chain links TRBV4-1 with TRBJ2-7, with 7 bases identical to TRBD2. The germline V gene has CDR1 MGHRA and CDR2 YSYEKL. The CDR3 has 15 amino acids. V dropped 3 bases and J dropped 2; count of bases not matched to a gene: 7. CDR3 in amino acids: CASSHLASGTYEQYF. The CDR3 region has the DNA TGCGCCAGCAGCCATTTGGCTAGCGGTACCTACGAGCAGTACTTC.

The J gene is TRBJ2-7, the V gene TRBV6-5, with unresolved D. CDR3 size: 15 residues. Trimming removed 0 bases at V and 3 bases at J, with 12 bases between. Germline CDR1 is MNHEY and CDR2 is SVGAGI. CDR3 region: CASSYSGRPSYEQYF. The CDR3 nucleotides are TGTGCCAGCAGTTACTCGGGCAGGCCGAGCTACGAGCAGTACTTC.